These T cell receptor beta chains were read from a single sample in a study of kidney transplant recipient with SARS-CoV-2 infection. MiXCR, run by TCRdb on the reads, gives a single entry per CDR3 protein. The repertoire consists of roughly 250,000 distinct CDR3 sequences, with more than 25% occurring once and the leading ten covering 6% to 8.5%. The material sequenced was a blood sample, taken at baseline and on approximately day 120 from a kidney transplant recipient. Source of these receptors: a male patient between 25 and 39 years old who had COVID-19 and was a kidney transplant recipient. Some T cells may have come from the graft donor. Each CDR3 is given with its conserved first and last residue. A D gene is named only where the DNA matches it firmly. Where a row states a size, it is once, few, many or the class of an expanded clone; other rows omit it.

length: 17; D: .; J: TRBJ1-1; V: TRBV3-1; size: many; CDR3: CASSGDPPISIRTEAFF; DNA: TGTGCCAGCAGCGGAGATCCTCCCATTTCAATTCGCACTGAAGCTTTCTTT
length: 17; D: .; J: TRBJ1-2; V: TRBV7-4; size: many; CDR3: CASSSPSSARKTYGYTF; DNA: TGTGCCAGCAGCTCGCCCAGTTCAGCTCGAAAGACCTATGGCTACACCTTC
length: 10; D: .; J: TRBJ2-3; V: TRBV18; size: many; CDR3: CASSPATQYF; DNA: TGTGCCAGCTCACCCGCCACGCAGTATTTT
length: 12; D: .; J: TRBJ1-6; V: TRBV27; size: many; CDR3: CASSYGRSPLHF; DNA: TGTGCCAGCAGTTATGGCCGATCACCCCTCCACTTT
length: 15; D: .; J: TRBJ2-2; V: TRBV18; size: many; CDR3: CASSPREVYTGELFF; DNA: TGTGCCAGCTCACCCCGTGAGGTTTACACCGGGGAGCTGTTTTTT
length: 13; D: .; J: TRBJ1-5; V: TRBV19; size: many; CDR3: CAIDGVGNQPQHF; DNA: TGTGCCATCGACGGGGTAGGGAATCAGCCCCAGCATTTT
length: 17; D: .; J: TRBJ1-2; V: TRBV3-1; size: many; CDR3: CASSRELTLRKTYGYTF; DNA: TGTGCCAGCAGCCGCGAACTCACCCTTCGAAAGACCTATGGCTACACCTTC
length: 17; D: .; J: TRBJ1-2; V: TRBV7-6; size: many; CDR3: CASSRQSESRKTYGYTF; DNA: TGTGCCAGCAGCAGGCAGTCTGAATCTCGAAAGACCTATGGCTACACCTTC
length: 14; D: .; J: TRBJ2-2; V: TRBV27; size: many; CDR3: CASSYDANTGELFF; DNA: TGTGCCAGCAGTTACGACGCGAACACCGGGGAGCTGTTTTTT
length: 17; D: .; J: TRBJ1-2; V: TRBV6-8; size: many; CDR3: CASSSQIRSRKTYGYTF; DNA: TGTGCCAGCAGTAGTCAGATACGCTCTAGAAAGACCTATGGCTACACCTTC
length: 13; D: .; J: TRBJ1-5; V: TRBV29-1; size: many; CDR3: CSVSMGGFQPQHF; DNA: TGCAGCGTCTCCATGGGCGGGTTTCAGCCCCAGCATTTT
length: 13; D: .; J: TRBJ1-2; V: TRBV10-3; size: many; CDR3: CAISEAENYGYTF; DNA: TGTGCCATCAGTGAGGCCGAAAACTATGGCTACACCTTC
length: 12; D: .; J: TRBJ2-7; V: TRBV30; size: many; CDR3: CAWSVLGYEQYF; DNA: TGTGCCTGGAGTGTACTGGGATACGAGCAGTACTTC
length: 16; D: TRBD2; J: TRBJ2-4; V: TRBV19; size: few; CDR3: CASTRSGRVAKNIQYF; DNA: TGTGCCAGTACTCGAAGCGGGAGGGTAGCCAAAAACATTCAGTACTTC
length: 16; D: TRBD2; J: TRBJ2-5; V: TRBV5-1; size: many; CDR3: CASSLRIAGGRETQYF; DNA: TGCGCCAGCAGCTTGCGAATAGCGGGAGGGCGGGAGACCCAGTACTTC
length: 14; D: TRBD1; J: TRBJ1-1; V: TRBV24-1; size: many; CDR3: CATSSGTGGTEAFF; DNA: TGTGCCACCTCGTCCGGGACAGGGGGAACTGAAGCTTTCTTT
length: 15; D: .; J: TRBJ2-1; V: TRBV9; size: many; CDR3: CASSVEVGWKNEQFF; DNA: TGTGCCAGCAGCGTCGAAGTGGGCTGGAAAAATGAGCAGTTCTTC
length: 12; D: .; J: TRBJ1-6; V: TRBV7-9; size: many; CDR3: CASGGVNSPLHF; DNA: TGTGCCAGCGGGGGGGTTAATTCACCCCTCCACTTT
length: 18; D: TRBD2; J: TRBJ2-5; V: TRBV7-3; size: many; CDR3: CASSPSAGGGRAQETQYF; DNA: TGTGCCAGCAGCCCTTCCGCCGGGGGCGGGAGGGCACAAGAGACCCAGTACTTC
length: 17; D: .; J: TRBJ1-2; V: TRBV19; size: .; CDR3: CASSAEKTNRKTYGYTF; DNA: TGTGCCAGTAGTGCCGAAAAGACAAATCGAAAGACCTATGGCTACACCTTC
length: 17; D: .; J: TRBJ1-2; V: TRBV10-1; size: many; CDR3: CASSRTPRSRKTYGYTF; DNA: TGCGCCAGCAGTCGGACCCCAAGATCGCGAAAGACCTATGGCTACACCTTC
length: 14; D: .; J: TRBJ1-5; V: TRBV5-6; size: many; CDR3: CASSSGPGRQPQHF; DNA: TGTGCCAGCAGCTCCGGTCCGGGGCGACAGCCCCAGCATTTT
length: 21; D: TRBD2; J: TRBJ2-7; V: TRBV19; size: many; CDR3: CASSFWASGGRAARALYEQYF; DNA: TGTGCCAGTAGTTTTTGGGCTAGCGGGGGGCGGGCCGCTCGGGCCCTGTACGAGCAGTACTTC
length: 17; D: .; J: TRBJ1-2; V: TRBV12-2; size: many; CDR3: CASRPTRTPRKTYGYTF; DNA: TGTGCAAGTCGCCCCACTAGGACTCCACGAAAGACCTATGGCTACACCTTC
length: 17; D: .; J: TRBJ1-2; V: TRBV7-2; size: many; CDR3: CASSGRSRDGKTYGYTF; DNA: TGTGCCAGCAGCGGTCGGAGCAGAGACGGAAAGACCTATGGCTACACCTTC
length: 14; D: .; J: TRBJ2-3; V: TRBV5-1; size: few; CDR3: CASSYGPRTDTQYF; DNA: TGCGCCAGCAGCTACGGGCCCCGCACAGATACGCAGTATTTT
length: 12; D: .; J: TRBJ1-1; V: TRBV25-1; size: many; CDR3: CASTDGNTEAFF; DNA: TGTGCCAGCACGGACGGAAACACTGAAGCTTTCTTT
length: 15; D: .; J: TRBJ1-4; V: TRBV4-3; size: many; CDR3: CASSQDRLRNEKLFF; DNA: TGCGCCAGCAGCCAAGATAGGCTAAGGAATGAAAAACTGTTTTTT
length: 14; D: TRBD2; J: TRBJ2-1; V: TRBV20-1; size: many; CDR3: CSAASGGAYNEQFF; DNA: TGCAGTGCTGCTAGCGGAGGGGCCTACAATGAGCAGTTCTTC
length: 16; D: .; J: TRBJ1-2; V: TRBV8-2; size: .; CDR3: CGSQDHDSRKTYGYTF; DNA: TGTGGCAGTCAGGACCATGATAGCCGAAAGACCTATGGCTACACCTTC
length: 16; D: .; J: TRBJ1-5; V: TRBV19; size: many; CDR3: CASSISWQFSNQPQHF; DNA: TGTGCCAGTAGTATCAGTTGGCAGTTTAGCAATCAGCCCCAGCATTTT
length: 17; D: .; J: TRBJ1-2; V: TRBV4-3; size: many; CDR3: CASSLMVGRRKTYGYTF; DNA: TGCGCCAGCAGCCTCATGGTAGGACGTCGAAAGACCTATGGCTACACCTTC
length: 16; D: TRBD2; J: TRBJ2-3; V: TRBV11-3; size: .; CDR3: CASSLSGTSGTDTQYF; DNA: TGTGCCAGCAGCCTCTCCGGAACTAGCGGTACAGATACGCAGTATTTT
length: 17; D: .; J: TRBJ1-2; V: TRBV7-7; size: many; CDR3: CASSALGKCRKTYGYTF; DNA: TGTGCCAGCAGCGCACTCGGTAAGTGCCGAAAGACCTATGGCTACACCTTC
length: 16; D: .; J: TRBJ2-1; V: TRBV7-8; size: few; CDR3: CASSLVRGLGYNEQFF; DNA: TGTGCCAGCAGCTTAGTAAGGGGTTTGGGATACAATGAGCAGTTCTTC
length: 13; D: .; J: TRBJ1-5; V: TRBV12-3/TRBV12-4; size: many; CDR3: CASSSDGNQPQHF; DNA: TGTGCCAGCAGTTCGGACGGGAATCAGCCCCAGCATTTT
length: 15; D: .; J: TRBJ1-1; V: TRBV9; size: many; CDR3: CASSVGDDMNTEAFF; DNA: TGTGCCAGCAGCGTAGGGGACGACATGAACACTGAAGCTTTCTTT
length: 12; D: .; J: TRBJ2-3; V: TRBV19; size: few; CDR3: CASRLGLDTQYF; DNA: TGTGCCAGTCGCCTAGGACTGGATACGCAGTATTTT
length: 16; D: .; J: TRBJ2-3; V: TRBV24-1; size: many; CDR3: CATSDLGLMDTDTQYF; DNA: TGTGCCACCAGTGATTTGGGACTCATGGACACAGATACGCAGTATTTT
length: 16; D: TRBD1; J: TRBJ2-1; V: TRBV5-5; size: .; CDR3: CASSLGDRGRYNEQFF; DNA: TGTGCCAGCAGCTTGGGAGACAGGGGGAGATACAATGAGCAGTTCTTC
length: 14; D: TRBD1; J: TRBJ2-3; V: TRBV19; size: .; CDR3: CASRKTGARHTQYF; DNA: TGTGCCAGTAGGAAGACAGGGGCGCGACATACGCAGTATTTT